Described below is a single T cell receptor beta chain sequence and its context. Its target is not known. A second 7 to 11 cycle PCR used barcoded and J-beta primers. Sequencing yielded, for each sample, at least 2.5 million paired-end reads carrying CDR3. TCRdb independently ran MiXCR on the 5' RACE reads; one entry per CDR3 protein. Among around 1,000,000 distinct CDR3 sequences, roughly two fifths were seen once, and the ten largest hold roughly 13%. Germline V CDR1 and CDR2: SGHTA, FQGNSA. The CDR3 runs 11 residues. V lost 5 bases to trimming and J lost 9 bases, with 7 bases between them. This sample was included in a study of blood T cells in healthy people across ages. As for the study in general: Template switching caught about one barcoded beta molecule for each two T cells. Findings of the study overall: Since the PBMCs were unsorted, naive and antigen-experienced cells could not be conclusively compared.

Per individual sample, total RNA of at least 5.5 micrograms was extracted. The material sequenced was blood. The chain carries TRBV7-2 and TRBJ2-2; D gene unclear. The clonotype was recovered from a man between 18 and 35 years old in good health. The CDR3 region is CASSPHRELFF. DNA of the CDR3: TGTGCCAGCAGCCCCCACAGGGAGCTGTTTTTT.